This section outlines one TCR beta chain sequence together with its context. Its antigen is not yet known. No base quality information exists; no much larger clone differs at one position. Libraries were built with the immunoSEQ multiplex PCR assay. As for the authors' bioinformatics: A statistical classification framework was built for diagnosing cytomegalovirus status from the catalog of TCR beta chain sequences. Here the immuneACCESS table is served through TCRdb, limited to in-frame sequences with V and J called. Missing clones are a known gap in these copies; in checked studies unresolved V genes cover under half, and the rest lacks a known reason. That table furnishes V, J and clone size, whereas the DNA furnished D and trimming. Within this sample are some 120,000 clones, with 70% to 90% of them counted one time only. The ten most abundant clones make up approximately 2% of the sample. Relative to germline, V is missing 4 bases and J is missing 4 bases, with 13 bases of the junction outside any gene match. Based on the germline V gene, the CDR1 and CDR2 sequences are SGDLS and YYNGEE. The CDR3 goes from the cysteine to the phenylalanine over 17 residues. Only the CDR3 part of the read is kept: 51 bases, read in frame from the first base.

These data originate in a study of cytomegalovirus exposure and HLA in healthy donors (TCRdb year 2017). With respect to the entire study: According to a later analysis, the 120 or so validation repertoires were produced on the same platform as the approximately 620 repertoires of the first cohort. A separate validation cohort of 90 to 150 different subjects was used in addition to the approximately 700-subject first cohort. The study was designed to test whether signatures of past pathogen exposure could be identified by cataloging public T cell receptors. To predict cytomegalovirus infection status, the study brought together high-throughput TCR immunosequencing, statistical association of individual TCRs with disease status, and machine learning. What the authors observed across the whole study: Most TCR sequences were observed very rarely across donors, whereas some public TCRs were present in many individuals. A few of the identified cytomegalovirus-associated TCR beta chains were confirmed in vitro to be specific for cytomegalovirus antigens. A later analysis lacked HLA typing for the validation cohort, so it scored co-occurrence in that cohort across all 110 or so repertoires. Of the cluster scores, around 95% were above 0 in a later analysis, which found that TCRs clustered in the first cohort also tended to co-occur in the 95 to 150 validation repertoires. The classifier was reported to diagnose cytomegalovirus status with high specificity and sensitivity in both the original cohort and the validation cohort. According to the authors, the approach could potentially be generalized to other disease states and immunological phenotypes. The study gave a list of some 150 TCR beta chains associated with cytomegalovirus.

Donors formed part of the validation cohort, which comprised about 120 subjects and was distinct from the first cohort of several hundred subjects. The V and J segments used are TRBV9 and TRBJ2-1; the junction holds 8 bases that match TRBD2. The receptor was isolated from a woman between 18 and 29 years old in good health and CMV-seronegative. The material sequenced was PBMCs. The CDR3 is CASSPIGVAGRYNEQFF. At the DNA level, the sequence is TGTGCCAGCAGCCCAATTGGGGTAGCGGGGAGGTACAATGAGCAGTTCTTC.